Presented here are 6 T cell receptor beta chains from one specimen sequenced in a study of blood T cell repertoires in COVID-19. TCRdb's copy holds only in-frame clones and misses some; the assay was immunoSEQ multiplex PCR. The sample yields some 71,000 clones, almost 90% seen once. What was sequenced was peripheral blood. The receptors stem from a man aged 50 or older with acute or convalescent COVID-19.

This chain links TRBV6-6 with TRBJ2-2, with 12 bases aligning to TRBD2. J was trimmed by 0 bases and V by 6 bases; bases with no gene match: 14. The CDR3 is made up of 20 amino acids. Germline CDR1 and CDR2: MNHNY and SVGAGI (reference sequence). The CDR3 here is CASSRFLASGRAPNTGELFF. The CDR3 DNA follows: TGTGCCAGCAGCCGGTTCCTGGCTAGCGGGAGGGCCCCGAACACCGGGGAGCTGTTTTTT.

The CDR3 DNA sequence: TGTGCCAGTCAGACCGGGACAGGTCGTGGAAATGAGCAGTTCTTC. Its translation: CASQTGTGRGNEQFF. The chain carries TRBV19 and TRBJ2-1, with 8 positions matching TRBD1. Germline V gene lookup returns CDR1 LNHDA and CDR2 SQIVND (reference sequence). The CDR3 has 15 residues. J lost 7 bases, V lost 8 bases, and 13 bases had no gene match.

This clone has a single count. CDR3 nucleotides: TGTGCCTGGAGTACCGGGACAGGGGCGAATTCACCCCTCCACTTT. Protein product: CAWSTGTGANSPLHF. V is TRBV30 and J is TRBJ1-6; TRBD1 matches at 10 bases. V lost 2 bases to trimming and J lost 7 bases; unmatched junction nucleotides: 5. Germline CDR1 is GTSNPN and CDR2 is SVGIG (reference sequence). The CDR3 spans 15 residues.

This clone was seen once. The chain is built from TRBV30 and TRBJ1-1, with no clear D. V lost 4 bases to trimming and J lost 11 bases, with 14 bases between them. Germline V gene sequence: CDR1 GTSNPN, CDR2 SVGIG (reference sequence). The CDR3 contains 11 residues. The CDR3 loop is CAWIGGRVAFF. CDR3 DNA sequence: TGTGCCTGGATAGGAGGGCGTGTTGCTTTCTTT.

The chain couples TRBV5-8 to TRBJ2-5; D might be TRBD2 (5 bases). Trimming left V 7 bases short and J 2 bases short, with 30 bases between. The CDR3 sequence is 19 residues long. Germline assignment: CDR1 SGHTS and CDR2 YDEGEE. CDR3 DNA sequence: TGTGCCAGCCCTCAAGGACTCGGAGGACTCCCAGTTACTCAAGAGACCCAGTACTTC. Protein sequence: CASPQGLGGLPVTQETQYF.

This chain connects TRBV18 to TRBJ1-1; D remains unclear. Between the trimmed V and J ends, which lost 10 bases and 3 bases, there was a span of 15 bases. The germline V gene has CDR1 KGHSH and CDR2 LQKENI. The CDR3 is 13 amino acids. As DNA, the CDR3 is TGTGCCACCTCCGAGGCGGCTGACACTGAAGCTTTCTTT. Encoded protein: CATSEAADTEAFF.